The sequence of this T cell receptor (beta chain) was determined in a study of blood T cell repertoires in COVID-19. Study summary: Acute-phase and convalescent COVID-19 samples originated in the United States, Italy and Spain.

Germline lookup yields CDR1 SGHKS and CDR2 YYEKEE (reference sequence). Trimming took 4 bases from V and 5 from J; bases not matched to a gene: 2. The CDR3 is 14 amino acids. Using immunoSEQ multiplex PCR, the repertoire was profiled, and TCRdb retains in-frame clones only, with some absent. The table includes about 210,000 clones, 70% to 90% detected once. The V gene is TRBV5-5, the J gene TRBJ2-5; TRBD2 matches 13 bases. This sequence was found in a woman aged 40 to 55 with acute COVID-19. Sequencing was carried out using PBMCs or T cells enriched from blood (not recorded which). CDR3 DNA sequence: TGTGCCAGCAGCCCACTAGCGGGAGGGGAGACCCAGTACTTC. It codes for CASSPLAGGETQYF.